This passage covers 25 T cell receptor beta chains from one sample sequenced in a study of Graves' ophthalmopathy and Graves' hyperthyroidism. RNA served as the template for amplifying TCR beta CDR3 regions. Second-round multiplex PCR came after first-round RT-PCR with HTBI primers. MiXCR was run by TCRdb on the multiplex PCR reads, yielding one entry per CDR3 protein. The sample lists about 740,000 distinct CDR3 sequences; about 44% were seen once. The sample was peripheral blood. Receptor source: an adult man with Graves' ophthalmopathy.

A note on this clonotype: Being one base from a much bigger clone, this may be a read error. This likely comes from a read error, as the CDR3 has no conserved phenylalanine or tryptophan at its end. This chain joins TRBV5-1 and TRBJ2-7; 9 bases line up with TRBD2. The J segment lost 4 bases and the V segment lost 1 base, leaving 3 bases of the junction unmatched. Germline V gene data show CDR1 as SGHRS and CDR2 as YFSETQ. The CDR3 length is 14 residues. The CDR3 sequence is CASSLILAGYEQYL. In DNA, the CDR3 is TGCGCCAGCAGCTTGATCCTAGCGGGATACGAGCAGTACCTC.

This clonotype was observed many times. This chain uses TRBV29-1 with TRBJ2-5, with 8 bases that match TRBD2. There are 13 residues in the CDR3. The V gene's germline CDR1 is SQVTM and CDR2 ANQGSEA. Trimming took 4 bases from V and 4 from J; bases not matched to a gene: 5. CDR3 sequence (DNA): TGCAGCGTTGTCTTTACTAGCGGAGAGACCCAGTACTTC. The encoded protein is CSVVFTSGETQYF.

The chain joins TRBV10-3 to TRBJ1-2; D is possibly TRBD1 (5 bases). Germline assignment: CDR1 ENHRY and CDR2 SYGVKD. V gave up 10 bases and J gave up 3 bases, with 18 bases separating them. The CDR3 sequence is 14 residues long. CDR3 bases: TGTGCCAGTAGAAACCGGGACGGGTACTATGGCTACACCTTC. This translates into CASRNRDGYYGYTF.

This clonotype was detected only a few times. The chain is built from TRBV11-2 and TRBJ2-3; D is ambiguous. CDR1 is SGHAT, CDR2 FQNNGV, per germline. Deletions cut 7 bases from V and 1 base from J, with 6 bases between. CDR3 length: 12 residues. The CDR3 coding sequence is TGTGCCAGCACATTTGGCACAGATACGCAGTATTTT. It translates to CASTFGTDTQYF. Full variable domain (remainder filled in from reference TRBV11-2 and TRBJ2-3): EAGVAQSPRYKIIEKRQSVAFWCNPISGHATLYWYQQILGQGPKLLIQFQNNGVVDDSQLPKDRFSAERLKGVDSTLKIQPAKLEDSAVYLCASTFGTDTQYFGPGTRLTVL.

The chain carries TRBV7-8 and TRBJ1-1, with D uncertain. The CDR3 totals 13 residues. Between the trimmed V and J ends, which lost 5 bases and 6 bases, there was a span of 13 bases. Germline lookup yields CDR1 SGHVS and CDR2 FQNEAQ. CDR3 sequence reads: CASSPGPGSEAFF. The DNA for the CDR3 is TGTGCCAGCAGCCCCGGCCCGGGATCTGAAGCTTTCTTT. The full variable domain, its missing parts supplied by reference TRBV7-8 and TRBJ1-1, is GAGVSQSPRYKVAKRGQDVALRCDPISGHVSLFWYQQALGQGPEFLTYFQNEAQLDKSGLPSDRFFAERPEGSVSTLKIQRTQQEDSAVYLCASSPGPGSEAFFGQGTRLTVV.

This clonotype was seen many times. The chain joins TRBV2 to TRBJ2-7; 10 nucleotides line up with TRBD2. V gave up 7 bases and J gave up 4 bases; unmatched junction bases: 10. The CDR3 length is 15 residues. Per germline, CDR1 SNHLY and CDR2 FYNNEI. The CDR3 reads CASIERAGGWYEQYF. The CDR3 DNA is TGTGCCAGCATCGAGAGAGCGGGAGGGTGGTACGAGCAGTACTTC.

Remarks on this clonotype: Compared with germline, one end of the junction differs, possibly owing to a read error. The chain has TRBV10-2 and TRBJ2-6, with 7 bases matching TRBD1. The CDR3 is made up of 13 amino acids. Germline assignment: CDR1 WSHSY and CDR2 SAAADI. CDR3 protein: CASQVAGGNVLTF. CDR3 sequence (DNA): TGCGCCAGCCAAGTGGCAGGGGGCAACGTCCTGACTTTC.

This clonotype came up many times. The genes are TRBV19 and TRBJ1-5, with 8 bases fitting TRBD1. The CDR3 has 14 amino acids. Germline assignment: CDR1 LNHDA and CDR2 SQIVND (reference sequence). With V trimmed by 3 bases and J by 5 bases, 3 bases remained unmatched. CDR3 loop: CASSMGQEHQPQHF. The DNA for the CDR3 is TGTGCCAGTAGTATGGGACAGGAACATCAGCCCCAGCATTTT.

Only a few counts were recorded for this clonotype. The chain joins TRBV2 to TRBJ1-2; D remains ambiguous. V shed 6 bases and J shed 8 bases, with 7 bases lying between them. This CDR3 is built from 10 residues. The V gene's germline CDR1 is SNHLY and CDR2 FYNNEI. The CDR3 bases are TGTGCCAGCAGGTCTAAGGGCTACACCTTC. Its protein product is CASRSKGYTF.

J is TRBJ2-3 and V is TRBV2; TRBD2 matches 8 bases. The V segment lost 5 bases and the J segment 6 bases; nucleotides outside the gene matches: 7. CDR1 is SNHLY and CDR2 is FYNNEI in the germline V gene. This CDR3 has 14 amino acids. The CDR3 reads CASSSGLVSDTQYF. CDR3 DNA sequence: TGTGCCAGCAGTTCGGGACTAGTATCCGATACGCAGTATTTT.

This clonotype was counted ten times or more. V gene TRBV13 combines with J gene TRBJ1-1, with unresolved D. The V end lost 7 bases, the J end lost 2 bases, and 5 bases lay between the germline ends. The germline V gene has CDR1 PRHDT and CDR2 FYEKMQ (reference sequence). CDR3 length: 11 residues. The CDR3 here is CASTRNTEAFF. CDR3 bases: TGTGCCAGCACCCGCAACACTGAAGCTTTCTTT. The full variable domain, rest sourced from reference TRBV13 and TRBJ1-1, is AAGVIQSPRHLIKEKRETATLKCYPIPRHDTVYWYQQGPGQDPQFLISFYEKMQSDKGSIPDRFSAQQFSDYHSELNMSSLELGDSALYFCASTRNTEAFFGQGTRLTVV.

This clonotype was found many times. The V and J genes are TRBV19 and TRBJ2-7, with TRBD1 matching over 8 bases. Germline lookup yields CDR1 LNHDA and CDR2 SQIVND (reference sequence). V dropped 9 bases and J dropped 1; count of bases not matched to a gene: 11. The CDR3 length is 15 residues. CDR3 sequence reads: CASSPGTGGSYEQYF. The CDR3 nucleotides are TGTGCCAGCAGTCCTGGGACAGGTGGGTCCTACGAGCAGTACTTC. Supplemented by reference TRBV19 and TRBJ2-7, the full variable domain reads DGGITQSPKYLFRKEGQNVTLSCEQNLNHDAMYWYRQDPGQGLRLIYYSQIVNDFQKGDIAEGYSVSREKKESFPLTVTSAQKNPTAFYLCASSPGTGGSYEQYFGPGTRLTVT.

This clonotype was observed many times. The rearrangement joins TRBV11-3 to TRBJ2-7; D is ambiguous. The CDR3 runs to 15 residues. V dropped 2 bases and J dropped 0 bases, with 11 bases sitting between them. Germline V CDR1 and CDR2: SGHNT, YENEEA. Here the CDR3 reads CASSLRSTYSYEQYF. The DNA for the CDR3 is TGTGCCAGCAGCTTAAGGTCCACATACTCCTACGAGCAGTACTTC.

This clonotype was seen a handful of times. The gene calls are TRBV10-3 and TRBJ1-2; D call uncertain. Germline V CDR1 and CDR2: ENHRY, SYGVKD. There are 13 residues in the CDR3. Trimming pared 3 bases from V and 1 base from J, leaving 6 bases between. The CDR3 DNA follows: TGTGCCATCAGTGAATTGTATAACTATGGCTACACCTTC. It is translated as CAISELYNYGYTF.

The genes are TRBV2 and TRBJ1-2; maybe TRBD1 (5 bases). Germline CDR1 SNHLY, CDR2 FYNNEI. The CDR3 has 14 amino acids. Trimming took off 1 base at V and 2 bases at J, with 8 bases between the two ends. CDR3: CASSEEGTNYGYTF. In DNA form, the CDR3 reads TGTGCCAGCAGTGAAGAGGGGACGAACTATGGCTACACCTTC.

The chain recombines TRBV2 with TRBJ2-7; D call uncertain. V was cut by 7 bases and J by 1 base, with 17 bases left in between. Germline CDR1 is SNHLY and CDR2 is FYNNEI. The CDR3 sequence is 15 residues long. As DNA, the CDR3 is TGTGCCAGCATCGATATCGGTCCCGGGTCCTACGAGCAGTACTTC. It is translated as CASIDIGPGSYEQYF. The entire variable domain, with the rest obtained from reference TRBV2 and TRBJ2-7, is as follows: EPEVTQTPSHQVTQMGQEVILRCVPISNHLYFYWYRQILGQKVEFLVSFYNNEISEKSEIFDDQFSVERPDGSNFTLKIRSTKLEDSAMYFCASIDIGPGSYEQYFGPGTRLTVT.

A remark on this clonotype: This may be a read error, as it is one base from a much larger clone. The V call is TRBV7-2, the J call TRBJ1-2, with D perhaps TRBD1 (6 bases). The CDR3 extends over 15 amino acids. Germline values: CDR1 SGHTA, CDR2 FQGNSA. V shed 5 bases and J shed 4 bases, with 17 bases lying between them. CDR3 sequence reads: CASSPYRDTAYGYTF. In nucleotides, the CDR3 is TGTGCCAGCAGCCCCTACAGGGATACCGCCTATGGCTACACCTTC.

This clonotype was observed at least ten times. This rearrangement joins TRBV29-1 to TRBJ2-2, with 8 nucleotides matching TRBD1. CDR1 is SQVTM and CDR2 is ANQGSEA in the germline V gene. This CDR3 spans 16 amino acids. The V and J ends lost 2 bases and 2 bases, in that order; junction bases with no gene match: 7. The CDR3 bases are TGCAGCGTTGAACACCGACAGGGGACCAACACCGGGGAGCTGTTTTTT. Its protein is CSVEHRQGTNTGELFF.

As for this clonotype: The junction shows a germline mismatch at one end, possibly a read error. The V gene is TRBV10-2, the J gene TRBJ2-2; perhaps D is TRBD1 or TRBD2 (5 bases each). The length of the CDR3 is 15 residues. Germline V gives CDR1 WSHSY, CDR2 SAAADI. The chain's CDR3 is CASSAPGRRTGELFF. The CDR3 nucleotides are TGTGCCAGCAGTGCCCCGGGACGTCGCACCGGGGAGCTGTTTTTT.

The chain links TRBV5-1 to TRBJ2-6; TRBD1 matches at 7 bases. The V gene's germline CDR1 is SGHRS and CDR2 YFSETQ. Trimming at V came to 1 base and at J to 1 base, leaving 8 bases not matched to a gene. This CDR3 contains 18 residues. CDR3 sequence (DNA): TGCGCCAGCAGCTTGTCATTGGACAGGCTATCTGGGGCCAACGTCCTGACTTTC. Its translation is CASSLSLDRLSGANVLTF.

Concerning this clonotype itself: Its ends do not fully match the called genes, so a read error is possible. CDR3 region: CASSQGLAGEKLFF. In nucleotides, the CDR3 is TGCGCCAGCAGCCAAGGTCTGGCGGGAGAAAAACTGTTTTTT. V and J are TRBV7-9 and TRBJ1-4; D uncertain. Per the germline V gene, CDR1 is SEHNR and CDR2 is FQNEAQ (reference sequence). The CDR3 length is 14 residues.

The rearrangement links TRBV25-1 to TRBJ1-1; possible D gene TRBD1, 5 bases. Germline CDR1 is MGHDK and CDR2 is SYGVNS. The CDR3 is 13 amino acids. Trimming took 2 bases from V and 8 from J, leaving 12 bases between them. CDR3 sequence reads: CASSEKGRAEAFF. CDR3 nucleotides: TGTGCCAGCAGTGAAAAGGGACGGGCCGAAGCTTTCTTT.

On this clonotype: The junction does not match germline at one end; this may be a read error. The chain has TRBV9 and TRBJ2-5, with D possibly matching TRBD2 (5 bases). The CDR3 is 13 residues long. Germline-derived CDR1 and CDR2 are SGDLS and YYNGEE. CDR3 region: CTSALGTGNEQYF. The CDR3 DNA follows: TGTACCAGCGCCCTGGGCACGGGAAATGAGCAGTACTTC.

The rearrangement uses TRBV7-7 and TRBJ2-5; 9 bases are a match to TRBD1. The length of the CDR3 is 16 residues. Per the germline V gene, CDR1 is SSHAT and CDR2 is FNYEAQ (reference sequence). V was pared by 4 bases and J by 3 bases, with 9 bases of the junction left unmatched. The CDR3 here is CASSSEPGQGEETQYF. The CDR3 coding sequence is TGTGCCAGCAGCTCTGAGCCGGGACAGGGAGAAGAGACCCAGTACTTC.

V is TRBV9 and J is TRBJ2-7; D not certain. Per germline, CDR1 SGDLS and CDR2 YYNGEE. This CDR3 region has 14 residues. Deletions cut 4 bases from V and 5 bases from J, with 16 bases between. The CDR3 DNA follows: TGTGCCAGCAGCTTATTCCCGGGTCCCAACGAGCAGTACTTC. Amino acid sequence: CASSLFPGPNEQYF.